Listed below are T cell receptor beta chains from one sample, sequenced in a study of blood T cell repertoires in COVID-19. Using immunoSEQ multiplex PCR, the repertoire was profiled, and TCRdb retains in-frame clones only, with some absent. The sample gives about 42,000 clones, almost 90% of which show up once; approximately 3% is in the top ten. Sequences were obtained from peripheral blood. The receptors derive from a man in his fifties or sixties with active COVID-19. The CDR3 runs from the conserved cysteine through the conserved F or W. Each record gives: V gene, CDR3 protein.

V: TRBV5-6
CDR3: CASSSRRPSRYNEQFF

V: TRBV7-8
CDR3: CASSSIRGATNEKLFF

V: TRBV9
CDR3: CASSVSGGFGDTQYF

V: TRBV27
CDR3: CASRRTGNYEQYF

V: TRBV15
CDR3: CATSRGSGALNQPQHF

V: TRBV6-5
CDR3: CASRNAGAYEQYF

V: TRBV7-2
CDR3: CASSLTTGYEQYF

V: TRBV7-2
CDR3: CASSPLGAGGQADTQYF

V: TRBV5-1
CDR3: CASSFDSSTYNEQFF

V: TRBV10-3
CDR3: CAISESRTGEQPQHF

V: TRBV7-9
CDR3: CASSKLAGGSNEQFF

V: TRBV5-6
CDR3: CASIDNRGHEQFF

V: TRBV19
CDR3: CASSIGGRQRNIQYF

V: TRBV30
CDR3: CAWSGGSDGQYF

V: TRBV25-1
CDR3: CASAGVQKGNTEAFF

V: TRBV5-1
CDR3: CASSLVGRGRNTEAFF

V: TRBV5-1
CDR3: CASSFTGDEQYF

V: TRBV19
CDR3: CASSRFGGSSDEQYF

V: TRBV2
CDR3: CASSRGSGANVLTF

V: TRBV6-1
CDR3: CASSEEAGGSYEQYF

V: TRBV18
CDR3: CASSPGTRSRSGELFF

V: TRBV7-2
CDR3: CASSLVGGNEQFF

V: TRBV9
CDR3: CASSLHLDTGELFF

V: TRBV6-9
CDR3: CASSYSRLANTGELFF

V: TRBV7-3
CDR3: CASSFGQGSDTQYF

V: TRBV9
CDR3: CASSVAGSRNNEQFF

V: TRBV18
CDR3: CASSPPLTSTDTQYF

V: TRBV9
CDR3: CASSVVAGGTDTQYF

V: TRBV2
CDR3: CASNLLTSGGNTQYF

V: TRBV9
CDR3: CASSPRTGDTYEQYF

V: TRBV6-6
CDR3: CASRRTGGGTEAFF

V: TRBV4-1
CDR3: CASSQRQGARETQYF

V: TRBV2
CDR3: CASSEYYGTAVYGYTF

V: TRBV27
CDR3: CASGNGGAYNSPLHF

V: TRBV7-9
CDR3: CASSLQGVNTGELFF

V: TRBV5-5
CDR3: CASSTHTGGDGYTF

V: TRBV5-4
CDR3: CASSERTARPTDTQYF

V: TRBV20-1
CDR3: CSTRSGPTQYF

V: TRBV28
CDR3: CASSLSVLSGNTIYF

V: TRBV5-1
CDR3: CASRRETGSGELFF

V: TRBV11-2
CDR3: CASSPLWTDQETQYF

V: TRBV5-5
CDR3: CASSPPFGTVGNTIYF

V: TRBV6-4
CDR3: CASSGTSETDTQYF

V: TRBV18
CDR3: CASSPRGRSSYEQYF

V: TRBV6-6
CDR3: CASSPGTGGSYNSPLHF

V: TRBV19
CDR3: CASSVYRQVNEQFF

V: TRBV2
CDR3: CASTERPGINYGYTF

V: TRBV6-5
CDR3: CASSWDRGQPQHF

V: TRBV5-6
CDR3: CASSLAGRDGYTF

V: TRBV7-3
CDR3: CASRPTSGGHNTGELFF

V: TRBV5-4
CDR3: CASSPTGENGYTF

V: TRBV7-2
CDR3: CASSSGTTGELFF

V: TRBV7-3
CDR3: CASSSPSGGSTDTQYF

V: TRBV28
CDR3: CASFSGGASDTQYF

V: TRBV20-1
CDR3: CSAMQGVGYTF

V: TRBV9
CDR3: CASSVGSGQGADGELFF

V: TRBV2
CDR3: CASTPGQGVTGELFF

V: TRBV25-1
CDR3: CASSREGEREQFF

V: TRBV19
CDR3: CASSATEENEQFF